This is a list of T cell receptor beta chains from one sample in a study of blood T cell repertoires in COVID-19. Assay used: immunoSEQ multiplex PCR; TCRdb lists only in-frame clones, some missing. The sample contains 200,000 to 250,000 clones, about nine tenths of which appear only once. Material for sequencing was PBMCs or T cells enriched from blood (not recorded which). The source of these receptors is a woman in her forties with acute COVID-19. Both conserved end residues are trimmed from each CDR3. Size is stated for part of the rows, as once, few or many counts, or as a class when the clone is expanded.

V gene	clone size	J gene	CDR3 protein
TRBV7-8	NA	TRBJ1-5	ASSLGQGPNQPQH
TRBV7-2	many	TRBJ1-5	ASSLVTGSNQPQH
TRBV10-1	NA	TRBJ2-1	ASSDTLIQGGTYNEQF
TRBV27	NA	TRBJ1-2	ASSLRGPLGGYT
TRBV27	NA	TRBJ2-1	ASKPPGLAGSGTYNEQF
TRBV7-8	NA	TRBJ2-5	ASSLRTGDQETQY
TRBV2	NA	TRBJ1-1	ARGATEAF
TRBV6-1	NA	TRBJ1-2	ASSEGQKYGYT
TRBV5-8	NA	TRBJ1-2	ASSGGLPRGGYT
TRBV6-6	NA	TRBJ1-1	ASSYGGAEAF
TRBV7-8	NA	TRBJ1-2	ASSSPATGGDYGYT
TRBV19	medium-sized	TRBJ1-2	ASSKGAGKIDGYT
TRBV9	NA	TRBJ1-5	ASSVGTGDSNQPQH
TRBV29-1	NA	TRBJ1-1	SVEVTRERHTEAF
TRBV6-6	once	TRBJ1-2	ASSYPPLYGYT
TRBV19	once	TRBJ1-1	ASSMTGYTEAF
TRBV7-2	NA	TRBJ2-3	ASSSLRTRGDTQY
TRBV5-1	NA	TRBJ2-6	ASSLVGTGSSGANVLT
TRBV5-4	NA	TRBJ1-1	ASSLETGMNTEAF
TRBV7-2	NA	TRBJ1-1	ASTPVPNTEAF
TRBV28	NA	TRBJ1-1	ASSFRQGAF
TRBV11-2	NA	TRBJ2-7	ASSVTSGGAHEQY
TRBV18	NA	TRBJ1-5	ASSRGALDNQPQH
TRBV6-2/TRBV6-3	NA	TRBJ2-1	ASSYSATDLIVDNEQF
TRBV7-2	NA	TRBJ1-1	ASSGSGTGNTEAF
TRBV27	NA	TRBJ1-6	ASSLSAQGLLPLH
TRBV6-5	few	TRBJ2-1	ASTADKGYNEQF
TRBV2	NA	TRBJ1-2	ASSDSGGYGYT
TRBV2	few	TRBJ2-3	ASSEDRLSTDTQY
TRBV20-1	NA	TRBJ1-2	SASGRQGNDYGYT
TRBV15	once	TRBJ1-1	ATSRAVGETEAF
TRBV19	once	TRBJ2-1	ASSIAGGPWNEQF
TRBV19	NA	TRBJ1-5	ASSITDRGNQPQH
TRBV9	NA	TRBJ2-2	ASSVGGGSNTGELF
TRBV19	NA	TRBJ1-5	ASSGDSAYSNQPQH
TRBV9	NA	TRBJ2-1	ASSAGLSYNEQF
TRBV9	NA	TRBJ1-5	ASSVTGISNQPQH
TRBV6-5	NA	TRBJ1-5	ASSPRENQPQH
TRBV19	NA	TRBJ2-2	ASTPQGSKNTGELF
TRBV30	NA	TRBJ1-5	AWSGQGNGQPQH
TRBV9	NA	TRBJ1-1	ASSTQGITEAF
TRBV7-8	NA	TRBJ2-1	ASSASGLAYNEQF
TRBV2	NA	TRBJ2-3	ASRDRGSTDTQY
TRBV10-3	NA	TRBJ2-1	AISGTSGGVSQF
TRBV5-6	once	TRBJ1-2	ASSYFRRTVGYGYT
TRBV6-5	NA	TRBJ1-4	ASYDSMRRGKLF
TRBV3-1/TRBV3-2	NA	TRBJ2-1	ASSPGWDEQF
TRBV3-1/TRBV3-2	NA	TRBJ1-1	ASSQSGFRTEAF
TRBV3-1/TRBV3-2	NA	TRBJ2-5	ASSQASGGASQETQY
TRBV5-4	NA	TRBJ1-1	ASSSFADTEAF
TRBV19	NA	TRBJ1-2	ATRSRDYGYT
TRBV6-1	NA	TRBJ1-6	ASSEVWTQNSPLH
TRBV5-6	once	TRBJ2-7	ASSLATREQY
TRBV6-6	NA	TRBJ1-2	ASSYDAPGGRDGYT
TRBV5-1	NA	TRBJ1-2	ASSLRQGPLDGYT
TRBV7-9	NA	TRBJ1-2	ASSLGREHYGYT
TRBV5-1	NA	TRBJ1-1	ASNRGGGTEAF
TRBV15	few	TRBJ2-1	ATSRDTGGYEQF
TRBV3-1/TRBV3-2	NA	TRBJ2-1	ASSGIQGSSEQF
TRBV5-4	NA	TRBJ1-2	ASSPGTELKGYT